A selection of T cell receptor beta chains follows, all from one sample in a study of blood T cell repertoires in COVID-19. Assay: immunoSEQ multiplex PCR; the TCRdb copy retains only in-frame clones and omits some. The sample contains under 250,000 clones, about 88% of which appear only once. The sample comprised peripheral blood. The source is a woman in her 40s with acute or convalescent COVID-19. CDR3s include the opening cysteine and the closing phenylalanine or tryptophan. Fields, in order: V gene, J gene, CDR3 protein.

v_call: TRBV6-5
j_call: TRBJ2-1
cdr3_aa: CASSPLVAEQFF

v_call: TRBV29-1
j_call: TRBJ1-1
cdr3_aa: CSVERSNTEAFF

v_call: TRBV27
j_call: TRBJ1-1
cdr3_aa: CASSLSPMNTEAFF

v_call: TRBV27
j_call: TRBJ1-2
cdr3_aa: CASSPGRANYGYTF

v_call: TRBV29-1
j_call: TRBJ1-1
cdr3_aa: CSAQGQPNTEAFF

v_call: TRBV5-1
j_call: TRBJ2-1
cdr3_aa: CASSLVRGANNEQFF

v_call: TRBV2
j_call: TRBJ1-5
cdr3_aa: CASSEGGNGNQPQHF

v_call: TRBV19
j_call: TRBJ1-1
cdr3_aa: CASSPRDTEAFF

v_call: TRBV7-9
j_call: TRBJ2-5
cdr3_aa: CASSLGLAQETQYF

v_call: TRBV5-1
j_call: TRBJ2-3
cdr3_aa: CASSLAALTSTDTQYF

v_call: TRBV2
j_call: TRBJ2-3
cdr3_aa: CASSSRGGLTDTQYF

v_call: TRBV19
j_call: TRBJ1-1
cdr3_aa: CASNTRTLGNTEAFF

v_call: TRBV6-5
j_call: TRBJ1-2
cdr3_aa: CASSYTITGIDYGYTF

v_call: TRBV9
j_call: TRBJ1-5
cdr3_aa: CASSPEGSLWQPQHF

v_call: TRBV5-4
j_call: TRBJ2-1
cdr3_aa: CASSSGTSGWQFF

v_call: TRBV5-6
j_call: TRBJ1-5
cdr3_aa: CASSRSYSNQPQHF

v_call: TRBV4-1
j_call: TRBJ1-6
cdr3_aa: CASSQDTGGSYNSPLHF

v_call: TRBV5-1
j_call: TRBJ1-1
cdr3_aa: CASSYDTGDEAFF

v_call: TRBV30
j_call: TRBJ1-2
cdr3_aa: CAWNFGYYGYTF

v_call: TRBV9
j_call: TRBJ2-1
cdr3_aa: CASSAGGASSNEQFF

v_call: TRBV20-1
j_call: TRBJ1-3
cdr3_aa: CSARPGNTIYF

v_call: TRBV6-4
j_call: TRBJ2-1
cdr3_aa: CASTRQAGDYNEQFF

v_call: TRBV2
j_call: TRBJ1-1
cdr3_aa: CASTFATGEAFF

v_call: TRBV5-8
j_call: TRBJ1-1
cdr3_aa: CASDQVLTNTEAFF

v_call: TRBV7-2
j_call: TRBJ1-2
cdr3_aa: CASSLGTGQNYGYTF

v_call: TRBV25-1
j_call: TRBJ1-1
cdr3_aa: CASSELGVNTEAFF

v_call: TRBV19
j_call: TRBJ2-3
cdr3_aa: CASSIAKTSDTQYF

v_call: TRBV29-1
j_call: TRBJ1-1
cdr3_aa: CSATLDKNTEAFF

v_call: TRBV5-4
j_call: TRBJ2-3
cdr3_aa: CASSLGLAGGTTDTQYF

v_call: TRBV10-2
j_call: TRBJ1-5
cdr3_aa: CASSESGREPQHF

v_call: TRBV7-3
j_call: TRBJ2-2
cdr3_aa: CASSLGLAGNTGELFF

v_call: TRBV30
j_call: TRBJ1-2
cdr3_aa: CAWSPGQGLGGYTF

v_call: TRBV11-2
j_call: TRBJ1-5
cdr3_aa: CASSLTGQDQPQHF

v_call: TRBV19
j_call: TRBJ2-6
cdr3_aa: CASSIGGLRTLGANVLTF

v_call: TRBV5-1
j_call: TRBJ1-2
cdr3_aa: CASSLIGAGPLYYGYTF

v_call: TRBV9
j_call: TRBJ2-5
cdr3_aa: CASSVATSGVSQETQYF

v_call: TRBV5-4
j_call: TRBJ2-5
cdr3_aa: CASSLGSETQYF

v_call: TRBV2
j_call: TRBJ1-4
cdr3_aa: CASTPKGANEKLFF

v_call: TRBV7-6
j_call: TRBJ1-1
cdr3_aa: CASSGGFKGPNTEAFF

v_call: TRBV19
j_call: TRBJ1-1
cdr3_aa: CASSTQAGGGTEAFF

v_call: TRBV9
j_call: TRBJ1-2
cdr3_aa: CASSEPTGGYTF

v_call: TRBV5-5
j_call: TRBJ2-3
cdr3_aa: CASSFGAGESTDTQYF

v_call: TRBV27
j_call: TRBJ2-3
cdr3_aa: CASSLPGSTDTQYF

v_call: TRBV5-6
j_call: TRBJ1-2
cdr3_aa: CASSFPQGGGYTF

v_call: TRBV19
j_call: TRBJ1-5
cdr3_aa: CASSTTYSNQPQHF

v_call: TRBV5-4
j_call: TRBJ1-1
cdr3_aa: CASSLPNGIPNTEAFF

v_call: TRBV24-1
j_call: TRBJ1-2
cdr3_aa: CATSGSNRAGYTF

v_call: TRBV6-2/TRBV6-3
j_call: TRBJ1-1
cdr3_aa: CASRYRGMSQMNTEAFF

v_call: TRBV5-1
j_call: TRBJ1-2
cdr3_aa: CASSLGGSEGYTF

v_call: TRBV20-1
j_call: TRBJ1-1
cdr3_aa: CSASRETNTEAFF

v_call: TRBV5-1
j_call: TRBJ2-3
cdr3_aa: CASSLKAGGSTDTQYF

v_call: TRBV5-1
j_call: TRBJ2-1
cdr3_aa: CASSYQNRGHEQFF

v_call: TRBV5-1
j_call: TRBJ2-5
cdr3_aa: CASSFRADRGETQYF